This T cell receptor beta chain stems from a study of T cells in Graves' hyperthyroidism and ophthalmopathy. In this sample, this clonotype turned up a few times. The CDR3 is made up of 14 amino acids. Germline lookup yields CDR1 LNHDA and CDR2 SQIVND (reference sequence). The ends were cut back, 7 bases at V and 4 bases at J, with 16 bases in the middle. Template material for amplifying TCR beta CDR3 regions consisted of RNA transcripts. In the first-round RT-PCR of the TCR CDR3, the HTBI primer set was used. From the multiplex PCR reads, TCRdb called clonotypes with MiXCR, one entry per CDR3 protein. Altogether about 600,000 distinct CDR3 sequences are present, approximately 14% being singletons, with the ten largest covering 12%. The study based diagnoses on clinical symptoms, serum thyroxine and TRAb, thyroid ultrasound and orbital computed tomography.

Sequencing was carried out using blood. This receptor was obtained from a woman aged 45 to 65 with Graves' ophthalmopathy. The chain links TRBV19 to TRBJ1-1, with TRBD1 as a possible D gene (6 bases). Written as DNA, the CDR3 is TGTGCCAGTAACCCGACAGGAAGGGGCACTGAAGCTTTCTTT. It encodes CASNPTGRGTEAFF.